Listed below are T cell receptor beta chains from one sample, sequenced in a study of T cells in Graves' hyperthyroidism and ophthalmopathy. Each CDR3 protein is one row after TCRdb ran MiXCR on the multiplex PCR reads. This table holds about 300,000 distinct CDR3 sequences, about an eighth found once. The sequenced sample was blood. All receptors derive from a woman aged 35 to 49 with Graves' hyperthyroidism. CDR3s include the opening cysteine and the closing phenylalanine or tryptophan. The D gene is left open where the match is weak. Only some rows state a clone size, as once, few, many or a class for expanded clones.

clone_size	d_call	v_call	j_call	cdr3_nt	cdr3_aa
many	NA	TRBV7-8	TRBJ1-5	TGTGCCAGCAGCTTAGAGGGTCTAAACGGGGGTCAGCCCCAGCATTTT	CASSLEGLNGGQPQHF
NA	NA	TRBV2	TRBJ1-1	TGTGCCAGCAGTGATCAGGGTAGGGAAGCTTTCTTT	CASSDQGREAFF
few	TRBD1	TRBV28	TRBJ2-5	TGTGCCAGCAGTTCTTCAGGGGGCGAAGAGACCCAGTACTTC	CASSSSGGEETQYF
many	NA	TRBV7-2	TRBJ2-1	TGTGCCAGCAGCTTAGCTTCCGGTACCTACAATGAGCAGTTCTTC	CASSLASGTYNEQFF
few	NA	TRBV19	TRBJ1-1	TGTGCCAGTAAAACAGGGTTGAACACTGAAGCTTTCTTT	CASKTGLNTEAFF
many	NA	TRBV2	TRBJ2-3	TGTGCCAGCAGATATGATACGGGAAGAAGCACAGATACGCAGTATTTT	CASRYDTGRSTDTQYF
few	TRBD2	TRBV12-3/TRBV12-4	TRBJ2-1	TGTGCCAGCACCACTCGGGGAACTAGCGGCAATGAGCAGTTCTTC	CASTTRGTSGNEQFF
few	TRBD2	TRBV4-1	TRBJ2-4	TGCGCCAGCAGCCAAGGGAGGGCTAGCGGGAGAATAAACATTCAGTACTTC	CASSQGRASGRINIQYF
many	NA	TRBV7-6	TRBJ2-3	TGTGCCAGCAGCTTACCGGCGGGAATCACAGATACGCAGTATTTT	CASSLPAGITDTQYF
many	NA	TRBV10-3	TRBJ2-7	TGTGCCACTCGAACGGGCCCTACCCCTGAGCAGTACTTC	CATRTGPTPEQYF
many	NA	TRBV2	TRBJ2-3	TGTGCCAGCAGTACGTCAGTGGATACGCAGTATTTT	CASSTSVDTQYF
many	TRBD1	TRBV28	TRBJ1-5	TGTGCCAGCAGTCCCCGGGACAGGGTATATCAGCCCCAGCATTTT	CASSPRDRVYQPQHF
few	NA	TRBV19	TRBJ1-1	TGTGCCAGTTCTATGATTGGGGGCTTGGCTGAAGCTTTCTTT	CASSMIGGLAEAFF
many	NA	TRBV20-1	TRBJ1-1	TGCAGTGCGGGACCGGGGAATGAAGCTTTCTTT	CSAGPGNEAFF
many	TRBD2	TRBV7-8	TRBJ2-2	TGTGCCAGCAGCACCAAGACGGGACTAGGCGTCACCGGGGAGCTGTTTTTT	CASSTKTGLGVTGELFF
many	NA	TRBV10-3	TRBJ2-5	TGTGCCATCAGTGAGGGGTCGGCGGGGACCCAAGAGACCCAGTACTTC	CAISEGSAGTQETQYF
few	TRBD2	TRBV6-4	TRBJ2-3	TGTGCCAGCAGTGACCTGGCGGGAGAGAAAGATACGCAGTATTTT	CASSDLAGEKDTQYF
many	TRBD1	TRBV7-9	TRBJ2-5	TGTGCCAGCAGCGCAGACAGGGCTGGGACCCAGTACTTC	CASSADRAGTQYF
NA	TRBD2	TRBV14	TRBJ2-5	TGTGCCAGCAGCCATACGACTAGCGGGAGGCTTCGGTACTTC	CASSHTTSGRLRYF
many	NA	TRBV6-6	TRBJ2-3	TGTGCCAGCAGTTACGGGCAAGGGTCAGATACGCAGTATTTT	CASSYGQGSDTQYF
NA	TRBD2	TRBV7-8	TRBJ2-5	TGTGCCAGCACCCGGCGGGGGGGACAAGAGACCCAGTACTTC	CASTRRGGQETQYF
many	NA	TRBV14	TRBJ2-3	TGTGCCAGCAGCCAAGATTACCGGGACGCAACCTCGGGGGATACGCAGTATTTT	CASSQDYRDATSGDTQYF
many	TRBD2	TRBV2	TRBJ2-7	TGTGCCAGCAGTGAGACTAGCGGGAGCTCCTACGAGCAGTACTTC	CASSETSGSSYEQYF
many	NA	TRBV6-1	TRBJ1-1	TGTGCCAGCACAAGCTCGGCCAGGACTTTCTTT	CASTSSARTFF
NA	NA	TRBV19	TRBJ2-1	TGTGCCAGTAGTACCTCTTATAGTGAGCAGTTCTTC	CASSTSYSEQFF
many	NA	TRBV20-1	TRBJ2-7	TGCAGTGCTAGCGTGGGCGAGATAACTGGCGAGCAGTACTTC	CSASVGEITGEQYF
many	NA	TRBV5-1	TRBJ2-3	TGCGCCAGCAGCTACCGGAGTCTTACTAGCACAGATACGCAGTATTTT	CASSYRSLTSTDTQYF
many	TRBD1	TRBV20-1	TRBJ1-4	TGCAGTGCTAGGGCACAGGGGACTGAAAAACTGTTTTTT	CSARAQGTEKLFF
many	NA	TRBV24-1	TRBJ1-2	TGTGCCACCAGTGATCGGGGGATCGGAGGCTACACCTTC	CATSDRGIGGYTF
NA	NA	TRBV7-9	TRBJ2-7	TGTGCCAGCAGCCTAACGGAGCTACGGGAGCAGTACTTC	CASSLTELREQYF
many	NA	TRBV28	TRBJ1-1	TGTGCCAGCAGTTTGGGGGGGCGGATTGACACTGAAGCTTTCTTT	CASSLGGRIDTEAFF
many	TRBD2	TRBV10-3	TRBJ2-3	TGTGCCATCAGGAAGAGCGCCGGGACTAGCGGGAAAACAGATACGCAGTATTTT	CAIRKSAGTSGKTDTQYF
many	TRBD2	TRBV7-7	TRBJ2-1	TGTGCTAGCAGTGCCGGGACTAGCGTCTACAATGAGCAGTTCTTC	CASSAGTSVYNEQFF
few	TRBD1	TRBV6-1	TRBJ1-1	TGTGCCACTTCGAACAGGGGGCTTCACACTGAAGCTTTCTTT	CATSNRGLHTEAFF
many	TRBD2	TRBV12-3/TRBV12-4	TRBJ2-3	TGTGCCAGCAGCCGGGGGACTAGCGGGCGCACAGATACGCAGTATTTT	CASSRGTSGRTDTQYF
many	NA	TRBV20-1	TRBJ1-2	TGCAGTGCGTCGGCAGGGGCTAACTATGGCTACACCTTC	CSASAGANYGYTF
many	TRBD1	TRBV12-3/TRBV12-4	TRBJ2-7	TGTGCCAGCAGTCCCTTAGACAGGGACTACGAGCAGTACTTC	CASSPLDRDYEQYF
few	NA	TRBV7-9	TRBJ1-1	TGTGCCAGCAACGAACGCGGGGGTACGAACACTGAAGCTTTCTTT	CASNERGGTNTEAFF
many	TRBD1	TRBV28	TRBJ1-1	TGTGCCAGCTATTCGACAGGGGCGTTGAACACTGAAGCTTTCTTT	CASYSTGALNTEAFF
few	TRBD2	TRBV29-1	TRBJ2-7	TGCAGCGTGGGGGGACTAGCGGGAGAGAGTGAGCAGTACTTC	CSVGGLAGESEQYF
many	NA	TRBV6-1	TRBJ1-6	TGTGCCAGCAGTGAAGCGGATTCACCCCTCCACTTT	CASSEADSPLHF
many	NA	TRBV6-1	TRBJ1-6	TGTGCCAGCAGGCTTCAGGGTTCGGATTCACCCCTCCACTTT	CASRLQGSDSPLHF
NA	NA	TRBV10-3	TRBJ2-1	TGTGCCATCAGTGATAGAGAAGTAGATGAGCAGTTCTTC	CAISDREVDEQFF
many	NA	TRBV3-1	TRBJ2-3	TGTGCCAGCAGCCAAGCTGTAGGCCGGAGCACAGATACGCAGTATTTT	CASSQAVGRSTDTQYF
few	TRBD2	TRBV24-1	TRBJ2-2	TGTGCCACCAGTGATCCGACTAGCGGGAGAGGGGGCACCGGGGAGCTGTTTTTT	CATSDPTSGRGGTGELFF
NA	NA	TRBV18	TRBJ2-2	TGTGCCAGCTCTGCAGGGGAAGAAGGGGAGCTGTTTTTT	CASSAGEEGELFF
NA	NA	TRBV7-9	TRBJ1-4	TGTGCCAGCAGGCCGCCAGGGGATAATGAAAAACTGTTTTTT	CASRPPGDNEKLFF
many	NA	TRBV20-1	TRBJ2-1	TGCAGTGCTAGTAGTAGCGGAAACTACAATGAGCAGTTCTTC	CSASSSGNYNEQFF
NA	NA	TRBV5-1	TRBJ2-1	TGCGCCAGCAGCCCGGGACCGAGAAAGGACAATGAGCAGTTCTTC	CASSPGPRKDNEQFF
many	TRBD1	TRBV5-6	TRBJ2-7	TGTGCCAGCAGCAGGGACAGGAAGACCTACGAGCAGTACTTC	CASSRDRKTYEQYF
many	NA	TRBV30	TRBJ1-4	TGTGCCTGGAGTGCCGTCAGGGGAAAATCTGAAAAACTGTTTTTT	CAWSAVRGKSEKLFF
many	TRBD1	TRBV7-9	TRBJ2-5	TGTGCCAGCAGCCCGGGACAGAACCAAGAGACCCAGTACTTC	CASSPGQNQETQYF
many	TRBD1	TRBV28	TRBJ2-5	TGTGCCAGCAGACGTAGGACAGGGGAGGAGACCCAGTACTTC	CASRRRTGEETQYF
many	TRBD1	TRBV6-5	TRBJ1-2	TGTGCCAGCAGTTACTCGAGACAGGGTGAAAATGGCTACACCTTC	CASSYSRQGENGYTF
many	TRBD2	TRBV28	TRBJ2-5	TGTGCCAGCAGTTTATGGACTAGCGGGGATAGATCGCAAGAGACCCAGTACTTC	CASSLWTSGDRSQETQYF